The 30 T cell receptor beta chains reported below all come from one sample, sequenced in a study of neurological immune-mediated disorders. TCRdb reanalysed the 5' RACE reads using MiXCR and keeps one entry per CDR3 protein. The repertoire includes about 31,000 distinct CDR3 sequences, less than 5% of them detected once, and roughly 23% sits in the top ten. The sequenced sample was CD4+ T cells from blood. The receptor source for this set is a woman aged 35 to 49 in good health.

This clonotype was seen at least ten times. The J gene is TRBJ2-5, the V gene TRBV5-1; TRBD2 agrees at 7 bases. The CDR3 spans 16 residues. Germline CDR1 SGHRS, CDR2 YFSETQ. V gave up 3 bases and J gave up 5 bases; unmatched junction bases: 13. CDR3 nucleotide sequence: TGCGCCAGCAGCTCGGCGACAGAAGAGGGAGGGGAGACCCAGTACTTC. Encoded protein: CASSSATEEGGETQYF.

In this sample, this clonotype is medium-sized. The chain carries TRBV2 and TRBJ2-2, with D perhaps matching TRBD2 (6 bases). V was clipped by 5 bases and J by 7 bases, with 20 bases between them. CDR1 SNHLY and CDR2 FYNNEI come from the germline V gene. This CDR3 contains 16 residues. CDR3 in DNA: TGTGCCAGCAGTCCGACCGGGACTTCAATTGGCGGGGAGCTGTTTTTT. Translating gives CASSPTGTSIGGELFF.

Many counts were recorded for this clonotype. This rearrangement joins TRBV7-8 to TRBJ2-1; D is perhaps TRBD1 (5 bases). In germline, CDR1 is SGHVS, CDR2 FQNEAQ. The CDR3 extends over 13 amino acids. V shed 0 bases and J shed 9 bases, with 9 bases lying between them. As DNA, the CDR3 is TGTGCCAGCAGCTTAGCCTACGACAGTGAGCAGTTCTTC. Translated: CASSLAYDSEQFF.

In its sample, this clonotype was seen a few times. V is TRBV7-9 and J is TRBJ1-1, with 7 positions matching TRBD1. J was trimmed by 3 bases and V by 5 bases; bases with no gene match: 9. There are 15 residues in the CDR3. CDR1 and CDR2 (germline): SEHNR, FQNEAQ (reference sequence). DNA of the CDR3: TGTGCCAGCAGCCGACCACAGGGGATCGACACTGAAGCTTTCTTT. Translating gives CASSRPQGIDTEAFF.

This clonotype was seen repeatedly, ten times or more. CDR3 in amino acids: CSAETRGREYTEAFF. DNA for the CDR3: TGCAGTGCTGAGACTCGGGGCAGGGAATATACTGAAGCTTTCTTT. The rearrangement joins TRBV20-1 to TRBJ1-1, with D possibly being TRBD1 (5 bases). This CDR3 has 15 residues. Germline CDR1 is DFQATT and CDR2 is SNEGSKA (reference sequence). V lost 5 bases, J lost 5 bases, and 21 bases lay in between.

About this clonotype itself: Its ends do not fully match the called genes, so a read error is possible. The rearrangement links TRBV27 to TRBJ2-7, with D possibly being TRBD2 (5 bases). From germline, CDR1 is MNHEY and CDR2 SMNVEV (reference sequence). This CDR3 comprises 13 residues. The CDR3 spells CVSSLIGGYEQYF. The CDR3 region has the DNA TGTGTCAGCAGTTTAATAGGCGGGTACGAGCAGTACTTC.

In its sample, this clonotype was seen many times. J is TRBJ1-1 and V is TRBV7-3, with unresolved D. The length of the CDR3 is 13 residues. Germline lookup yields CDR1 SGHTA and CDR2 FQGTGA. Trimming shortened V by 5 bases and J by 4 bases, and 11 bases separated the two germline ends. CDR3 loop: CASSLHLSTEAFF. The CDR3, as DNA: TGTGCCAGCAGCCTCCACCTAAGCACTGAAGCTTTCTTT.

This clonotype appeared many times. The rearrangement uses TRBV5-5 and TRBJ2-4; TRBD1 aligns across 9 bases. The V gene end was trimmed by 7 bases and the J gene end by 2 bases; junction bases not matched to a gene: 13. Germline V gene lookup returns CDR1 SGHKS and CDR2 YYEKEE (reference sequence). The CDR3 covers 17 residues. CDR3 bases: TGTGCCAGCTCCCTGACGGGGACAGGGTGGACCAAAAACATTCAGTACTTC. This gives the protein CASSLTGTGWTKNIQYF.

This clonotype was counted many times. This sequence joins TRBV6-5 and TRBJ1-4, with D perhaps TRBD1 (5 bases). CDR3 length equals 13 residues. The V end was cut by 5 bases, the J end by 12 bases, with 16 bases between. Germline V gene lookup returns CDR1 MNHEY and CDR2 SVGAGI. The CDR3 DNA follows: TGTGCCAGCAGTCGGGGGGTGAACGGTGAACTGTTTTTT. This codes for CASSRGVNGELFF.

This clonotype occurred many times. The chain is built from TRBV15 and TRBJ2-7, with 9 positions matching TRBD1. Germline V lookup: CDR1 LNHNV, CDR2 YYDKDF (reference sequence). This CDR3 comprises 15 residues. V was pared by 2 bases and J by 6 bases, with 8 bases of the junction left unmatched. The CDR3 protein is CATSRIATGGAEQYF. As DNA, the CDR3 is TGTGCCACCAGCAGAATCGCGACAGGGGGTGCCGAGCAGTACTTC.

This clonotype was observed at least ten times. V usage is TRBV5-1 and J usage is TRBJ2-7; 7 nucleotides agree with TRBD2. The CDR3 sequence is 14 residues long. The germline CDR1 and CDR2 sequences are SGHRS and YFSETQ. V trimming: 7 bases; J trimming: 1 base; junction bases outside the gene matches: 8. CDR3 bases: TGCGCCAGCCGGCGGGAGACTCTATCCTACGAGCAGTACTTC. Its translation: CASRRETLSYEQYF.

This clonotype was counted at least ten times. The J gene is TRBJ2-7, the V gene TRBV18; the D gene is possibly TRBD1 (6 bases). Germline V gives CDR1 KGHSH, CDR2 LQKENI. Trimming took 4 bases from V and 3 from J, leaving 25 bases between them. This CDR3 is built from 18 residues. CDR3 residues: CASSRRTSSSGQFYEQYF. In nucleotides, the CDR3 is TGTGCCAGCTCACGACGTACTAGTTCTTCCGGACAGTTCTACGAGCAGTACTTC.

This clonotype came up many times. This chain links TRBV7-2 with TRBJ1-3; weak D call: TRBD1 (6 bases). Trimming cost V 5 bases and J 0 bases, with 11 bases left between them. Germline CDR1 and CDR2: SGHTA and FQGNSA. The CDR3 is 15 amino acids. CDR3 loop: CASSGRGLSGNTIYF. The CDR3 bases are TGTGCCAGCAGCGGCAGGGGACTCTCTGGAAACACCATATATTTT.

This clonotype was recorded at least ten times. This rearrangement joins TRBV10-3 to TRBJ1-2; D is possibly TRBD1 (5 bases). Germline values: CDR1 ENHRY, CDR2 SYGVKD. The CDR3 has 16 residues. V was cut by 7 bases and J by 8 bases, with 26 bases left in between. The CDR3 spells CAINPGLFQGRPGYTF. The CDR3 nucleotides read TGTGCCATCAACCCCGGGCTTTTTCAGGGAAGGCCGGGCTACACCTTC.

This clonotype was counted many times. This chain joins TRBV7-8 and TRBJ2-1, with TRBD2 matching 8 bases. There are 15 residues in the CDR3. Germline values: CDR1 SGHVS, CDR2 FQNEAQ. Trimming took 2 bases from V and 7 from J; bases not matched to a gene: 7. CDR3 sequence: CASSLWRGARNEQFF. DNA of the CDR3: TGTGCCAGCAGCTTATGGCGGGGGGCCCGGAATGAGCAGTTCTTC.

This clonotype came up many times. This rearrangement joins TRBV7-2 to TRBJ2-3; tentatively, D is TRBD1 (6 bases). The CDR3 runs 13 residues. CDR1 is SGHTA, CDR2 FQGNSA, per germline. Trimming stripped 8 bases from V and 2 bases from J, with 11 bases between. The CDR3 loop reads CASHGTPTDTQYF. DNA of the CDR3: TGTGCCAGCCACGGGACACCCACAGATACGCAGTATTTT.

In this sample, this clonotype turned up many times. The CDR3 loop reads CAISSRGGGTEAFF. As DNA, the CDR3 is TGTGCCATCAGTTCCCGGGGGGGGGGCACTGAAGCTTTCTTT. The chain has TRBV10-3 and TRBJ1-1; D is perhaps TRBD1 (5 bases). Trimming took off 5 bases at V and 4 bases at J, with 14 bases between the two ends. The CDR3 contains 14 residues. CDR1 is ENHRY and CDR2 is SYGVKD in the germline V gene.

The table lists this clonotype with many counts. The chain links TRBV20-1 to TRBJ1-4, with D uncertain. Trimming removed 2 bases from V and 3 bases from J, with 22 bases in between. CDR3 length: 18 amino acids. CDR1 and CDR2 (germline): DFQATT, SNEGSKA (reference sequence). The CDR3 DNA reads TGCAGTGCTAGATCCTTAGCAGCTACCGAAGTACCTAATGAAAAACTGTTTTTT. It is translated as CSARSLAATEVPNEKLFF.

This clonotype was seen ten or more times. The chain employs TRBV20-1 and TRBJ1-2; maybe TRBD1 (6 bases). V dropped 4 bases and J dropped 5 bases, with 20 bases sitting between them. Germline V lookup: CDR1 DFQATT, CDR2 SNEGSKA (reference sequence). The CDR3 consists of 15 residues. CDR3 coding DNA: TGCAGTGCTAATCGGGGGGCGCTGGGTGGATATGGCTACACCTTC. Its translation: CSANRGALGGYGYTF.

This clonotype was recorded at least ten times. The V call is TRBV4-1, the J call TRBJ2-7; D is ambiguous. Trimming took off 0 bases at V and 0 bases at J, with 6 bases between the two ends. The CDR3 spans 14 residues. Germline V gives CDR1 MGHRA, CDR2 YSYEKL. CDR3 sequence: CASSQDWASYEQYF. The CDR3 DNA is TGCGCCAGCAGCCAAGATTGGGCCTCCTACGAGCAGTACTTC.

This clonotype was seen many times. The chain employs TRBV5-1 and TRBJ1-2; 7 bases map to TRBD1. V lost 4 bases, J lost 4 bases, and 10 bases stayed unmatched. CDR1 and CDR2 from the germline V gene are SGHRS and YFSETQ. This CDR3 has 15 residues. This CDR3 is CASSPRDRSIYGYTF. The CDR3 nucleotides are TGCGCCAGCAGCCCGAGGGACAGATCAATCTATGGCTACACCTTC. The whole variable domain, remainder taken from reference TRBV5-1 and TRBJ1-2, is KAGVTQTPRYLIKTRGQQVTLSCSPISGHRSVSWYQQTPGQGLQFLFEYFSETQRNKGNFPGRFSGRQFSNSRSEMNVSTLELGDSALYLCASSPRDRSIYGYTFGSGTRLTVV.

There are many counts of this clonotype. The chain uses TRBV6-5 and TRBJ2-2; D gene unclear. CDR1 and CDR2 from the germline V gene are MNHEY and SVGAGI. V lost 7 bases and J lost 4, with 7 bases in between. The CDR3 contains 12 residues. The CDR3 reads CASMHGTGELFF. The CDR3 DNA reads as TGTGCCAGCATGCATGGCACCGGGGAGCTGTTTTTT.

This clonotype was seen at least ten times. The CDR3 region has the DNA TGCGCCAGCAGCTTGGGTGGGACAGAATCTGGAAACACCATATATTTT. Translated: CASSLGGTESGNTIYF. The rearrangement links TRBV5-1 to TRBJ1-3; 7 positions match TRBD1. The germline gives CDR1 SGHRS, CDR2 YFSETQ. V was clipped by 0 bases and J by 1 base; unmatched bases: 4. CDR3 size: 16 residues.

This clonotype has a count of ten or more. The V gene is TRBV6-5, the J gene TRBJ2-3; the D is unclear. The CDR3 consists of 11 residues. Germline lookup yields CDR1 MNHEY and CDR2 SVGAGI. V dropped 10 bases and J dropped 6 bases, with 11 bases sitting between them. The CDR3 DNA reads as TGTGCCACCCAGCGTGGGGATACGCAGTATTTT. Its protein product is CATQRGDTQYF.

This clonotype came up many times. The chain employs TRBV5-1 and TRBJ2-3; D could derive from TRBD1 or TRBD2 (5 bases each). The CDR3 contains 13 residues. The V gene's germline CDR1 is SGHRS and CDR2 YFSETQ. Trimming took 7 bases from V and 0 from J, leaving 9 bases between them. The CDR3 spells CASRDLSTDTQYF. CDR3 nucleotide sequence: TGCGCCAGCCGGGACCTGAGCACAGATACGCAGTATTTT.

This clonotype was observed many times. The CDR3 spells CASRYSYEQYF. The CDR3 nucleotides read TGTGCCAGCAGGTACAGCTACGAGCAGTACTTC. V gene TRBV28 combines with J gene TRBJ2-7; D gene unclear. The CDR3 totals 11 residues. Germline V gene lookup returns CDR1 MDHEN and CDR2 SYDVKM. Trimming left V 6 bases short and J 3 bases short, with 6 bases between.

The table lists this clonotype with many counts. V usage is TRBV15 and J usage is TRBJ2-7, with 10 bases matching TRBD1. The germline CDR1 and CDR2 sequences are LNHNV and YYDKDF (reference sequence). The V gene end was trimmed by 4 bases and the J gene end by 2 bases; junction bases not matched to a gene: 2. The CDR3 runs 14 residues. CDR3 region: CATSNDRGPYEQYF. The CDR3 coding sequence is TGTGCCACCAGCAATGACAGGGGGCCCTACGAGCAGTACTTC.

Worth noting for this clonotype: The limits of the CDR3 on the DNA are not certain, so only TCRdb's listed CDR3 is given. J is TRBJ2-7 and V is TRBV5-5; the table's D call, TRBD1, has no DNA check behind it. The germline gives CDR1 SGHKS, CDR2 YYEKEE (reference sequence). The length of the CDR3 is 22 amino acids, counting both ends. CDR3 sequence: CASSRYRGDQPQHFGDADEQYF.

Many counts were recorded for this clonotype. The chain employs TRBV12-3 or TRBV12-4 and TRBJ1-1; unclear D gene. Trimming left V 3 bases short and J 4 bases short, with 9 bases between. The CDR3 is 13 residues long. The CDR3 DNA follows: TGTGCCAGCAGTTTTAATTCTGGCACTGAAGCTTTCTTT. Amino acids: CASSFNSGTEAFF.

This CDR3 reads CASSQTGWNTEAFF. DNA for the CDR3: TGCGCCAGCAGCCAGACAGGGTGGAACACTGAAGCTTTCTTT. The gene calls are TRBV5-1 and TRBJ1-1; 7 bases agree with TRBD1. Germline assignment: CDR1 SGHRS and CDR2 YFSETQ. Losses at the gene ends were 4 bases for V and 1 base for J; bases not matched to a gene: 4. This CDR3 has 14 amino acids. The complete variable domain, with remaining parts taken from reference TRBV5-1 and TRBJ1-1, reads KAGVTQTPRYLIKTRGQQVTLSCSPISGHRSVSWYQQTPGQGLQFLFEYFSETQRNKGNFPGRFSGRQFSNSRSEMNVSTLELGDSALYLCASSQTGWNTEAFFGQGTRLTVV.